The present T cell receptor beta chain was sequenced within a study of shared clonotypes between healthy human individuals. Study-wide results and caveats: Of the naive CD4 clonotypes, around 4.7% were shared across several donors. Among donors, clonotype sharing was expected to be affected by sequencing depth. Compared with memory subsets, naive subsets generally had larger estimated richness.

Germline CDR1 and CDR2: LNHDA and SQIVND (reference sequence). V lost 10 bases to trimming and J lost 3 bases, with 18 bases between them. This CDR3 has 14 amino acids. As regards this clone: Antigen specificity is unknown.

Profiled with immunoSEQ multiplex PCR; TCRdb holds only in-frame clones, not every one. The sample has millions of clones; about 95% are singletons. Input material: naive CD4+ T cells sorted from blood. Subset in this sample: CD45RA+ positively selected. The TCR sequence derives from a man between 18 and 35 years old in good health. This sequence joins TRBV19 and TRBJ1-2; tentatively, D is TRBD1 (5 bases). CDR3 amino acids: CATQHRGPDYGYTF. In nucleotides, the CDR3 is TGTGCCACCCAGCATAGGGGCCCGGACTATGGCTACACCTTC. The whole variable domain, remainder taken from reference TRBV19 and TRBJ1-2, is DGGITQSPKYLFRKEGQNVTLSCEQNLNHDAMYWYRQDPGQGLRLIYYSQIVNDFQKGDIAEGYSVSREKKESFPLTVTSAQKNPTAFYLCATQHRGPDYGYTFGSGTRLTVV.